Included here is one T cell receptor (beta chain) sequence, with context. Its antigen remains unknown. Patients picked for sequencing had shown CD8+CD57+ cell expansion detected by flow cytometry. Every patient was diagnosed with severe acquired aplastic anemia. Patients were therapy-naive when their blood was sampled. Genomic DNA, serving as template, underwent TCR beta VDJ and CDR3 profiling. TCRdb reanalysed the reads using MiXCR and keeps one entry per CDR3 protein. The top ten clones hold just under 20% of a sample with 210,000 or so distinct CDR3 sequences, around 50% of them seen once. Germline CDR1 and CDR2: SQVTM and ANQGSEA. The ends were cut back, 5 bases at V and 6 bases at J, with 7 bases in the middle. The CDR3 sequence is 10 residues long. This specimen comes from a study of CD8+CD57+ T cells in acquired aplastic anemia. Study in general: On average, sorted CD4+ and CD8+ cells gave roughly 2.9 ug of DNA.

Points from the study as a whole: Patients versus controls showed no significant CD8+ Simpson's diversity difference.

This TCR was sampled from a human donor with aplastic anemia. Source material: sorted CD4+, CD8+, or CD8+CD57+ T cells (not recorded which) from PBMCs. The V and J genes are TRBV29-1 and TRBJ1-2; D gene uncertain. This CDR3 is CSVRTHGYTF. CDR3 nucleotides: TGCAGCGTTAGGACCCATGGCTACACCTTC.